This record looks at one TCR beta chain sequence and its context. Its antigen is not identified. The length of the CDR3 is 16 residues. Looked up from germline, CDR1 is SGHVS and CDR2 is FQNEAQ. The V segment lost 8 bases and the J segment 2 bases; nucleotides outside the gene matches: 12. The data were taken from a study of memory CD4+ T cells and cytomegalovirus serostatus. Study in general: This sample comes from healthy Belgian adults, under 10 CMV seropositive, 24 seronegative.

In the study's own analysis: After removing out-of-frame reads, around 2,100,000 distinct TCRbeta sequences remained. The method was immunoSEQ multiplex PCR; TCRdb's version includes in-frame clones alone and lacks a portion of them. V, J and clone size are those of that table, while D and trimming were read from the DNA. The data hold about 61,000 clones, with more than 75% observed a single time. General observations from the study: The CMV-associated TCR signature appears largely within the CD4+ memory repertoire. CD4+ memory repertoires contained 67 of 164 reported CMV TCRbeta sequences.

Single viable CD3+CD4+CD8-CD45RO+ cells were sorted as the memory CD4+ T cells. The chain carries TRBV7-8 and TRBJ1-3; 7 nucleotides match TRBD1. The sequence was obtained from an adult in good health and CMV-seronegative. Material: memory CD4+ T cells from blood. The CDR3 DNA reads TGTGCCAGCCTCATAGGGGGCAGGGAGGCTGGAAACACCATATATTTT. Its translation is CASLIGGREAGNTIYF.